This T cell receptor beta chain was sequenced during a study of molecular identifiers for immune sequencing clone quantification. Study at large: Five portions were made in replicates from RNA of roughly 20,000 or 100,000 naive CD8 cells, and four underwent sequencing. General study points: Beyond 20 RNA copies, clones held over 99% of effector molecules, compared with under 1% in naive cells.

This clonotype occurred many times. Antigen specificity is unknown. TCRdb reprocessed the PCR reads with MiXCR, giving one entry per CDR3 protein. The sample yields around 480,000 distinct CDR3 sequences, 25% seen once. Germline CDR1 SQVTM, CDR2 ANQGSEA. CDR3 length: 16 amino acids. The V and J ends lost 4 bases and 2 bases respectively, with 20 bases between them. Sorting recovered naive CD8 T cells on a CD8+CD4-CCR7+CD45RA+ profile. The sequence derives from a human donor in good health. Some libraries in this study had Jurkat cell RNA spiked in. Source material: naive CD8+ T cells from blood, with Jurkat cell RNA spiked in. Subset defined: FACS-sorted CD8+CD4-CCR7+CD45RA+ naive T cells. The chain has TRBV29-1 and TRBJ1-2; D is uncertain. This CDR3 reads CSVAVLSGYKNYGYTF. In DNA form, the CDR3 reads TGCAGCGTTGCGGTCCTCTCGGGGTACAAAAACTATGGCTACACCTTC.